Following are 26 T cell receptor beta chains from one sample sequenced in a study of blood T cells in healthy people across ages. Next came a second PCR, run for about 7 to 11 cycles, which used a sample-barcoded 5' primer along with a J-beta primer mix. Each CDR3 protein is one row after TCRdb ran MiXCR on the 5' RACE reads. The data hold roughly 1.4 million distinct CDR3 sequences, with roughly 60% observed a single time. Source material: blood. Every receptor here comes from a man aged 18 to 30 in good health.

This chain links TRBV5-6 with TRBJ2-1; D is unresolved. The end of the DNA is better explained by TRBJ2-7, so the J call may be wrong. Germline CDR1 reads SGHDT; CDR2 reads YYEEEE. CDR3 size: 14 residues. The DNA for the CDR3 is TGTGCCAGCAGCGTCCCCGGAAGGGTGAATGAGCAGTACTTC. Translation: CASSVPGRVNEQYF.

CDR3 nucleotides: TGCGCCAGCAGCCAGGCCGGGATTTATGGCTACACCTTC. Its translation is CASSQAGIYGYTF. The gene calls are TRBV4-1 and TRBJ1-2; unclear D gene. V lost 3 bases and J 5 bases, leaving 10 bases between the germline ends. CDR3 length equals 13 residues. Germline V gene lookup returns CDR1 MGHRA and CDR2 YSYEKL.

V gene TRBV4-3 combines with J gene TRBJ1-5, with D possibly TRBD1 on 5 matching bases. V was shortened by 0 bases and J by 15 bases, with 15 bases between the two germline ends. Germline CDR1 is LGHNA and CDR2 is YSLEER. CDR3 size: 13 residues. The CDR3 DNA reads TGCGCCAGCAGCCAAGATCAGGCAGGGACTACGCATTTT. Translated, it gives CASSQDQAGTTHF.

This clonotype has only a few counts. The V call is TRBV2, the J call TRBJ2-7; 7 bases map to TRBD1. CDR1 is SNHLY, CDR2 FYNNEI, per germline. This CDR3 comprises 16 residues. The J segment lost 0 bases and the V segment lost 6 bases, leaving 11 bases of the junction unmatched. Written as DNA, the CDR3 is TGTGCCAGCAGCTCCCCGCCGGGGACAGTCTCCTACGAGCAGTACTTC. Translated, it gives CASSSPPGTVSYEQYF.

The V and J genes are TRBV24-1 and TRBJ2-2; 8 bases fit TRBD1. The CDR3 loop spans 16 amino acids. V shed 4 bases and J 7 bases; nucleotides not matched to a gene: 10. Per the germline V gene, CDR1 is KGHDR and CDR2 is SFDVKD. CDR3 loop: CATSDRTGRGGGELFF. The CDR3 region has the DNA TGTGCCACCAGTGACCGGACAGGGAGAGGAGGCGGGGAGCTGTTTTTT.

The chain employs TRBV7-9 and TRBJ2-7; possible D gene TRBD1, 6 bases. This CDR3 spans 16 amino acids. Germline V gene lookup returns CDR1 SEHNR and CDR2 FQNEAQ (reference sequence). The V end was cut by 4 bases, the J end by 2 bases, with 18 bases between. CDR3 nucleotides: TGTGCCAGCAGCTCTCCTCTCCCGGGACACCCCTACGAGCAGTACTTC. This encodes CASSSPLPGHPYEQYF.

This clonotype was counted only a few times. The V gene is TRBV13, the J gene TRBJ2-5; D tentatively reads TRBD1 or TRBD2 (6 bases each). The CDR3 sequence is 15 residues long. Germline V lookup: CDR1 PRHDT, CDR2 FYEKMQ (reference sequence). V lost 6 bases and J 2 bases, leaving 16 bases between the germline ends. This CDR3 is CASRGGGLGQETQYF. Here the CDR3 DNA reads TGTGCCAGCAGAGGAGGGGGACTGGGGCAAGAGACCCAGTACTTC.

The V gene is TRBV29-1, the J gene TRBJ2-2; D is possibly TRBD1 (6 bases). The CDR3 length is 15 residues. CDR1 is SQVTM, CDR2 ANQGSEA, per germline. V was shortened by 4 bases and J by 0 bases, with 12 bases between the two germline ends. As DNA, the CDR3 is TGCAGCGTTGTTACCGGGACACCGAACACCGGGGAGCTGTTTTTT. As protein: CSVVTGTPNTGELFF.

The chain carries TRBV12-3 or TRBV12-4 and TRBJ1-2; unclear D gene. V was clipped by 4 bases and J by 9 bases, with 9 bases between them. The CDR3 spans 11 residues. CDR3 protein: CASSSRASYTF. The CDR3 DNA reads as TGTGCCAGCAGTTCGAGGGCGAGCTACACCTTC.

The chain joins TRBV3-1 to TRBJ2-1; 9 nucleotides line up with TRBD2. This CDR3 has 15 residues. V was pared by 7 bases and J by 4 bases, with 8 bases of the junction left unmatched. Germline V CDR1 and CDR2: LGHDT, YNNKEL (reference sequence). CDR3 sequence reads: CASTLGLAMYNEQFF. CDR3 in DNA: TGTGCCAGCACCCTTGGACTAGCGATGTACAATGAGCAGTTCTTC.

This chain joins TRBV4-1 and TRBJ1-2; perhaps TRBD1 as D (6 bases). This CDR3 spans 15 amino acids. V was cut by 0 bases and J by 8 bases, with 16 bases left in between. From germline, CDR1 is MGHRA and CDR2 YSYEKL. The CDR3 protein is CASSQDPGQGNGYTF. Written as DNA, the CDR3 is TGCGCCAGCAGCCAAGATCCGGGGCAGGGGAACGGCTACACCTTC.

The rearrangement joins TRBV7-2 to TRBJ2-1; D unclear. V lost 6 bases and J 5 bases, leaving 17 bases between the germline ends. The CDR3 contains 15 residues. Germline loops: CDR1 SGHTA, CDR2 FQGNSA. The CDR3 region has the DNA TGTGCCAGCAGAGTGGACCTTCCCCCCGACAATGAGCAGTTCTTC. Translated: CASRVDLPPDNEQFF.

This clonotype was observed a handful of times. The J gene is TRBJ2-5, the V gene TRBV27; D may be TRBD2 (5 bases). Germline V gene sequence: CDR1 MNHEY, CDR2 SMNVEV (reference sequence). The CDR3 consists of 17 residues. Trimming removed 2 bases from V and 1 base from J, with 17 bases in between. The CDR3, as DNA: TGTGCCAGCAGTTTAAGGAGGACTTACGCACTCCAAGAGACCCAGTACTTC. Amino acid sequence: CASSLRRTYALQETQYF.

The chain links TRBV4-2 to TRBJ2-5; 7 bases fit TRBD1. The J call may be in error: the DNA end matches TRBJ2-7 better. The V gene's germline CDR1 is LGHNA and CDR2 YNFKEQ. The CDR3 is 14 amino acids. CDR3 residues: CASSQRDSDYEQYF. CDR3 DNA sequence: TGTGCCAGCAGCCAAAGGGACAGTGACTACGAGCAGTACTTC.

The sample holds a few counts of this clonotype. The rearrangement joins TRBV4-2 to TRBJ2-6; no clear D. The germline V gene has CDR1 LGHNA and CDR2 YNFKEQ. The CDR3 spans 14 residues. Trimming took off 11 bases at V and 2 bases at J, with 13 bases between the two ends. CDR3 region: CASQSDPGANVLTF. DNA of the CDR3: TGTGCCTCCCAATCAGATCCTGGGGCCAACGTCCTGACTTTC.

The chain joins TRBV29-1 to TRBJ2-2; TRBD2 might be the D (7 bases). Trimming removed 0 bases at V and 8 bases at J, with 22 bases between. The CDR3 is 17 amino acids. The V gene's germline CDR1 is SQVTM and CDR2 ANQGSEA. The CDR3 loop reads CSVEDLGRGAPTGELFF. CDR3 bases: TGCAGCGTTGAAGATCTCGGCCGGGGGGCGCCGACTGGGGAGCTGTTTTTT.

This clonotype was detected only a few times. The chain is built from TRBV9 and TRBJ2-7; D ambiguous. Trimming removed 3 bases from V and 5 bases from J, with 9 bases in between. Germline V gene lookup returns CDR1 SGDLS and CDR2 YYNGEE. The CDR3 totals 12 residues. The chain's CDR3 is CASSATFDEQYF. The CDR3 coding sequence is TGTGCCAGCAGCGCGACCTTTGACGAGCAGTACTTC.

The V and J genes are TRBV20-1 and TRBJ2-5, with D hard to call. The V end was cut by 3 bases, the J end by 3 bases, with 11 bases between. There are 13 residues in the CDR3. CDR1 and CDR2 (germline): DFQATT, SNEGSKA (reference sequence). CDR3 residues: CSARMDRKETQYF. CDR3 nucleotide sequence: TGCAGTGCTAGGATGGACCGGAAAGAGACCCAGTACTTC.

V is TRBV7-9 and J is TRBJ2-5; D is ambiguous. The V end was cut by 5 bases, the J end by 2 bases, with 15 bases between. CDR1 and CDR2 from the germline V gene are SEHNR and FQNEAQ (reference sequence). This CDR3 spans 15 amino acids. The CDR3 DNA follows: TGTGCCAGCAGCCCCCCCCTGTGGAGTCAAGAGACCCAGTACTTC. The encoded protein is CASSPPLWSQETQYF. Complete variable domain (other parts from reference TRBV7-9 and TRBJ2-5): DTGVSQNPRHKITKRGQNVTFRCDPISEHNRLYWYRQTLGQGPEFLTYFQNEAQLEKSRLLSDRFSAERPKGSFSTLEIQRTEQGDSAMYLCASSPPLWSQETQYFGPGTRLLVL.

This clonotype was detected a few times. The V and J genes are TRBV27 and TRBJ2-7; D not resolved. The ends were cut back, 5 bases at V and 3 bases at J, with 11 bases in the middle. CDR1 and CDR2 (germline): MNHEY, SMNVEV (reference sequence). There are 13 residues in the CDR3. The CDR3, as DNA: TGTGCCAGCAGTGTAAAGGAGAGCTACGAGCAGTACTTC. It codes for CASSVKESYEQYF.

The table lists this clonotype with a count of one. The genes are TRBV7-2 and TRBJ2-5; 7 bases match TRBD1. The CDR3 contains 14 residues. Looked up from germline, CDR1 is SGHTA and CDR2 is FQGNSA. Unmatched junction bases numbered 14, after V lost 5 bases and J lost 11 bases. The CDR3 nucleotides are TGTGCCAGCAGCCAGACAGGGAGCCTTGGGGAGCAGTACTTC. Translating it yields CASSQTGSLGEQYF.

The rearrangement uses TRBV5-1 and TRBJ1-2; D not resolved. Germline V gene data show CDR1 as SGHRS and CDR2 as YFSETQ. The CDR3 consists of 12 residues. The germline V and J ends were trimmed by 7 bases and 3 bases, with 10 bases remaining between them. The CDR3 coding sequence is TGCGCCAGCGGCGAGGTGGACTATGGCTACACCTTC. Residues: CASGEVDYGYTF.

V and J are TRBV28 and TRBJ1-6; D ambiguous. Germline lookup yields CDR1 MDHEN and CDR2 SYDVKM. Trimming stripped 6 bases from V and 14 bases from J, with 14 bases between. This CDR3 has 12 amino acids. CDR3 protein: CASRPGESTLHF. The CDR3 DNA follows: TGTGCCAGCAGACCCGGGGAGAGCACCCTCCACTTT.

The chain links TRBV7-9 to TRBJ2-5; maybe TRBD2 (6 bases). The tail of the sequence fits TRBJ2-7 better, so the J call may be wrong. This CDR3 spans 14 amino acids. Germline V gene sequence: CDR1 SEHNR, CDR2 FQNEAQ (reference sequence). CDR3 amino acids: CASSTMDYPYEQYF. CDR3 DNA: TGTGCCAGCAGCACCATGGACTACCCCTACGAGCAGTACTTC.

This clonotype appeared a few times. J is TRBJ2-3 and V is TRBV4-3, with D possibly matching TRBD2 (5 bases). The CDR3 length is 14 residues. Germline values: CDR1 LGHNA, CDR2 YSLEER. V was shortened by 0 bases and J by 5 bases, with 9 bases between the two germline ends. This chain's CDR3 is CASSQDSEEDTQYF. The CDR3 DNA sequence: TGCGCCAGCAGCCAAGATTCGGAGGAAGATACGCAGTATTTT.

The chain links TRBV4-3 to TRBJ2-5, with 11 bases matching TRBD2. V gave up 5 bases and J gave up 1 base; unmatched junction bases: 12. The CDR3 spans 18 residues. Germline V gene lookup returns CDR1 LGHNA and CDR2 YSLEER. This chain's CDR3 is CASSKRLATSGGQETQYF. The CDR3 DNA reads TGCGCCAGCAGCAAACGGTTGGCTACTAGCGGGGGCCAAGAGACCCAGTACTTC.